This T cell receptor (beta chain) was sequenced in a study of T-cell reconstitution after alpha-beta-depleted transplantation in children. Germline loops: CDR1 WNHNN, CDR2 SYGVQD (reference sequence). With 5 bases removed from V and 1 base from J, the gap between germline ends came to 8 bases. This CDR3 is 13 amino acids long. Molecular barcoding with unique molecular identifiers was used for the TCRbeta library. TCRdb itself ran the PCR reads through MiXCR, one entry per CDR3 protein. The table records around 250,000 distinct CDR3 sequences, about a tenth of them present only once. The sequences come from PBMCs from the stem cell graft donor, collected from the stem cell graft. V gene TRBV10-1 combines with J gene TRBJ1-1, with D unresolved. This clonotype was sampled from a human donor who donated a stem cell graft to a child with SCID. The CDR3 protein is CASSSSANTEAFF. The CDR3 coding sequence is TGCGCCAGCAGTAGCAGCGCGAACACTGAAGCTTTCTTT.